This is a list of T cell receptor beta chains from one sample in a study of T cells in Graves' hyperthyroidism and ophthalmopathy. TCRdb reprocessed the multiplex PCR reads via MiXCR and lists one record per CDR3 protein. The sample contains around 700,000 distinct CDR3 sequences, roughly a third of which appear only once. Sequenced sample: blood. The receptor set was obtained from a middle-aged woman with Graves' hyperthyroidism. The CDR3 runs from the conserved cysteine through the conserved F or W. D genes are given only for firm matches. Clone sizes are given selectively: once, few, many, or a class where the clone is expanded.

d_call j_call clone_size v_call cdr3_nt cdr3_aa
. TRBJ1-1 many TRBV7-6 TGTGCCAGCAGCCAGAGGACAACGAACACTGAAGCTTTCTTT CASSQRTTNTEAFF
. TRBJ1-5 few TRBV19 TGTGCCAGTAGTAACAGGGCACGCAATCAGCCCCAGCATTTT CASSNRARNQPQHF
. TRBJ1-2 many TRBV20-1 TGCAGTGCTAGAGATCACAGGGTTGAAGGCTACACCTTC CSARDHRVEGYTF
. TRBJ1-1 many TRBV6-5 TGTGCCAGCAGTTACGGGACATTGAACACTGAAGCTTTCTTT CASSYGTLNTEAFF
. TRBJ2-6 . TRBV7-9 TGTGCCAGCAGCTCCCTTGCCTCTGGGGCCAACGTCCTGACTTTC CASSSLASGANVLTF
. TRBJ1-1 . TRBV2 TGTGCCTGGACCCGACAGGTCGGGAGAACTGAAGCTTTCTTT CAWTRQVGRTEAFF
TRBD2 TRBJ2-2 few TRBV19 TGTGCCAGTAGTGCCCGACTAGCGGGACCAACGAACACCGGGGAGCTGTTTTTT CASSARLAGPTNTGELFF
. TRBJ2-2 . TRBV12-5 TGTGCTAGTGGCCATTACACCGGGGAGCTGTTTTTT CASGHYTGELFF
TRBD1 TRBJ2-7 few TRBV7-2 TGTGCCAGCAGCCAAGACCCGGGACAGATCTACGAGCAGTACTTC CASSQDPGQIYEQYF
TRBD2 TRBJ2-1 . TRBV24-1 TGTGCCACCAGTGCCACGGGACTAGCGGGACGGGAGCAGTTCTTC CATSATGLAGREQFF
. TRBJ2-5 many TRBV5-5 TGTGCCAGCAGCTTTAAGCCGGACGAGACCCAGTACTTC CASSFKPDETQYF
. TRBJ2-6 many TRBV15 TGTGCCACCAGCAGAGCCCTACCCCGGGACGGGGCCAACGTCCTGACTTTC CATSRALPRDGANVLTF
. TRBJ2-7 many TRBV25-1 TGTGCCAGCAGTGAAAGGGAGTTCAGCGAGCAGTACTTC CASSEREFSEQYF
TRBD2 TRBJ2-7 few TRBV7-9 TGTGCCAGCAGCTTCTCACGGCTAGCGGGAGGAGACCGGCACGAGCAGTACTTC CASSFSRLAGGDRHEQYF
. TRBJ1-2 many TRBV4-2 TGTGCCAGCAGCCAAGGGGGGTTTGACTATGGCTACACCTTC CASSQGGFDYGYTF
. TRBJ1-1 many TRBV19 TGTGCCAGTAGTATAATCGTCGGAGACACTGAAGCTTTCTTT CASSIIVGDTEAFF
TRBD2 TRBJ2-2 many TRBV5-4 TGTGCCAGCAGCCAACGACTAGCCCGCACCGGGGAGCTGTTTTTT CASSQRLARTGELFF
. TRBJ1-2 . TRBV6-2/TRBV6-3 TGTGCCAGCATGGACGGAGGAACGGCTAACTATGGCTACACCTTC CASMDGGTANYGYTF
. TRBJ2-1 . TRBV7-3 TGTGCCAGCAGCTTAATATCGGTCGGAAGCTCCTACAATGAGCAGTTCTTC CASSLISVGSSYNEQFF
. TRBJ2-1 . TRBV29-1 TGCAGCGTTGAATACAACAATGAGCAGTTCTTC CSVEYNNEQFF
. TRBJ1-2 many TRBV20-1 TGCAGTGCTAACACAGGGTGGGCTTACGGTGGCTACACCTTC CSANTGWAYGGYTF
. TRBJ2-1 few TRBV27 TGTGCCAGCAGTTTAGGGCCTAACAATGAGCAGTTCTTC CASSLGPNNEQFF
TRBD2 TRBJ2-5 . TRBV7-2 TGTGCCAGCAGCCAAGTCGGGACGGGAGGGCCTTTCTCGGCCCAGTACTTC CASSQVGTGGPFSAQYF
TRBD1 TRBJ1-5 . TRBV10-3 TGTGCCATCAGTGGGGACAGGGGGGTACAGCCCCAGCATTTT CAISGDRGVQPQHF
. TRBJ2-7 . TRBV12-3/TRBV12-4 TGTGCCAGCAGTTCACTCCAGGTAGGTGCCCTTTACGAGCAGTACTTC CASSSLQVGALYEQYF
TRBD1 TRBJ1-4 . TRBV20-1 TGCAGTGCTAGAGATTCGGACAGGGTGGGAAAACTGCTTTTT CSARDSDRVGKLLF
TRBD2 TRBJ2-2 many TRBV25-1 TGTGCCAGCTCCGGACTAGCGGGTAACGGCGGGGAGCTGTTTTTT CASSGLAGNGGELFF
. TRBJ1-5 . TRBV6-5 TGTGCCAGCAGTCCAGCCGAGTATCAGCCCCAGCATTTT CASSPAEYQPQHF
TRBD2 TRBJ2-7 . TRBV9 TGTGCCAGCAGCCCCCGGACTAGCGGGACCCCGTGGGAGCAGTACTTC CASSPRTSGTPWEQYF
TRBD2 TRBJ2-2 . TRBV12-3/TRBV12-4 TGTGCCAGCAGTCCGTCTAGCGGGAGTACCGGGGAGCTGTTTTTT CASSPSSGSTGELFF
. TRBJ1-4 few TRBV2 TGTGCCAGCAGTGTGCTCCGGGGCGAAGCCGCGGAAAAACTGTTTTTT CASSVLRGEAAEKLFF
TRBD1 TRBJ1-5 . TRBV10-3 TGTGCCATCAGCGCAGGGGGTGGTAATCAGCCCCAGCATTTT CAISAGGGNQPQHF
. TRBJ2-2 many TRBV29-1 TGCAGCGTTACGGGAGAGGCCGGGGAGCTGTTTTTT CSVTGEAGELFF
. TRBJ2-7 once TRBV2 TGTGCCAGCAGCCCGATGGTTGGTTTTCGCGAGCAGTACTTC CASSPMVGFREQYF
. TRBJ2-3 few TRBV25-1 TGTGCCAGCAGTCTCTCCGGACCAGATACGCAGTATTTT CASSLSGPDTQYF
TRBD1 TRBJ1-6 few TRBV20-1 TGCAGTGCTAGAGTGGCGGGGACAGGGCAAAATTCACCCCTCCACTTT CSARVAGTGQNSPLHF
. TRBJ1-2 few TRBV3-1 TGTGCCAGCAGCCAAAACTTCCGCCGCTATGGCTACACCTTC CASSQNFRRYGYTF
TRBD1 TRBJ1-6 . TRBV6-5 TGTGCCAGCAGTTACAACCCCGGGACAGAAGTCAATTCACCCCTCCACTTT CASSYNPGTEVNSPLHF
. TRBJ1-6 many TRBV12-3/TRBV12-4 TGTGCCAGCAGATCGCAGGGTGGGGGTTCACCCCTCCACTTT CASRSQGGGSPLHF
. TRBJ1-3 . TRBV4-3 TGCGCCAGCAGCCAAGGAGCAGGTTTTGACTCTGGAAACACCATATATTTT CASSQGAGFDSGNTIYF
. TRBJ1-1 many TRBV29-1 TGCAGCGTTGAGTCGAACACTGAAGCTTTCTTT CSVESNTEAFF
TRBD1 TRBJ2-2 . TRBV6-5 TGTGCCAGCAGTTCGACCGACAGGGCGACCGGGGAGCTGTTTTTT CASSSTDRATGELFF
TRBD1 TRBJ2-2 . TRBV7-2 TGTGCCAGCAGCCAAACGACAGGGGGGAACACCGGGGAGCTGTTTTTT CASSQTTGGNTGELFF
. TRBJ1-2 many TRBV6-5 TGTGCCAGCGATCTTAGGACAGTCGTCTATGGCTACACCTTC CASDLRTVVYGYTF
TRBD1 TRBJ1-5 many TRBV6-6 TGTGCCAGCAGTTACCGTTCCGGGACAGGGGTCAATCAGCCCCAGCATTTT CASSYRSGTGVNQPQHF
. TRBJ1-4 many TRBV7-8 TGTGCCAGCAGACCTGCCAGGGCTCGAGCAACTAATGAAAAACTGTTTTTT CASRPARARATNEKLFF
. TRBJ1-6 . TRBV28 TGTGCCAGCAGCCCGGGAGATCCTAATTCACCCCTCCACTTT CASSPGDPNSPLHF
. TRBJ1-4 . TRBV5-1 TGCGCCAGCAGCTTGGAAATCGGGGCCCCTGGGGAAAAACTGTTTTTT CASSLEIGAPGEKLFF
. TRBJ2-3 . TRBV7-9 TGTGCCAGCAGCGGACGAGAGGGGAGCACAGATACGCAGTATTTT CASSGREGSTDTQYF
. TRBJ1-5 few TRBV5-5 TGTGCCAGCAGCCAAGAATTGGGAGATCAGCCCCAGCATTTT CASSQELGDQPQHF
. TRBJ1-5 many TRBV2 TGTGCCAGCAGTCGGGGGGGGGCGAACAATCAGCCCCAGCATTTT CASSRGGANNQPQHF
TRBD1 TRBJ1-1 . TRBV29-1 TGCAGCGTTGAAGGGGACAGGGGGAACACTGAAGCTTTCTTT CSVEGDRGNTEAFF
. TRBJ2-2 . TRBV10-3 TGTGCCTGTGGACAGGGGGAGCTGTTTTTT CACGQGELFF
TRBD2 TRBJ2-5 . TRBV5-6 TGTGCCAGCAGCTCAATTAGCGGGCCTGGGGAGACCCAGTACTTC CASSSISGPGETQYF
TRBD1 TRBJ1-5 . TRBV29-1 TGCAGCTTAGGCCCGGGACAGGGTGGTCAGCCCCAGCATTTT CSLGPGQGGQPQHF